This entry features one TCR beta chain sequence. These data belong to a study of T cells in narcolepsy. Germline V gene sequence: CDR1 SGHTA, CDR2 FQGTGA. The length of the CDR3 is 15 residues. V shed 5 bases and J 4 bases; nucleotides not matched to a gene: 9. Assay: immunoSEQ multiplex PCR; the TCRdb copy retains only in-frame clones and omits some. The sample contains more than 30,000 clones, 83% of which appear only once. The chain carries TRBV7-3 and TRBJ2-3; 7 nucleotides match TRBD2. This TCR came from a human donor with narcolepsy. The specimen was CD45RA- memory CD4+ T cells from PBMCs. DNA of the CDR3: TGTGCCAGCAGCCGCAGCGGGGCGCGGGCAGATACGCAGTATTTT. Its protein is CASSRSGARADTQYF.